These 18 T cell receptor beta chains were all obtained from the same sample, sequenced in a study of blood T cells in healthy people across ages (dated by TCRdb to the mid-2010s). Library method: 5' RACE. Sequencing used an Illumina HiSeq 2500. A second PCR of about 6 to 11 cycles was run with a J-beta primer mix and a sample-barcoded 5' primer. In TCRdb, the public reads were trimmed at Q25 with fastp and aligned with MiXCR, with productive beta chains retained. Entries that share a CDR3 protein sequence are merged under the most common genes and DNA. Counted in this sample were about 730,000 distinct CDR3 sequences; roughly two fifths of them appeared once. The biggest ten clones account for more than 20% of the sample. Sequenced: blood. The receptors here all came from a woman in her sixties in good health.

To note about this clonotype: This sequence may be a read error, since a much larger clone differs from it by one base. This chain links TRBV29-1 with TRBJ2-5; TRBD2 matches at 14 bases. The junction had 12 bases not matched to a gene; V was cut back by 7 bases and J by 11 bases. The CDR3 consists of 14 residues. Per germline, CDR1 SQVTM and CDR2 ANQGSEA. CDR3 in amino acids: CSGDPGLAGDEQYF. The CDR3 bases are TGCAGCGGTGACCCGGGACTAGCGGGGGATGAGCAGTACTTC.

This clonotype came up once. A read error may explain this, as a much larger clone is one base away. The chain uses TRBV7-9 and TRBJ1-2; 7 bases map to TRBD1. The CDR3 length is 15 residues. Germline lookup yields CDR1 SEHNR and CDR2 FQNEAQ (reference sequence). The CDR3 nucleotides read TGTGCCAACAGCTTATCTACGTCGGGACAGCGAGGCTACACCTTC. Its translation is CANSLSTSGQRGYTF.

The chain combines TRBV3-1 with TRBJ1-1, with D hard to call. CDR1 LGHDT and CDR2 YNNKEL come from the germline V gene (reference sequence). V was trimmed by 0 bases and J by 1 base, leaving 15 bases between them. The CDR3 is 17 amino acids. The CDR3 DNA follows: TGTGCCAGCAGCCAAGATGAGATAAAATCCTGGAACACTGAAGCTTTCTTT. This gives the protein CASSQDEIKSWNTEAFF.

The chain links TRBV18 to TRBJ2-1; possibly TRBD2 for D (5 bases). Trimming pared 4 bases from V and 8 bases from J, leaving 9 bases between. Germline V lookup: CDR1 KGHSH, CDR2 LQKENI. This CDR3 is 12 amino acids long. CDR3 in amino acids: CASSLGDHEQFF. The CDR3 DNA reads TGTGCCAGCTCACTCGGGGATCATGAGCAGTTCTTC.

V is TRBV20-1 and J is TRBJ1-2; 8 bases fit TRBD1. The V gene end was trimmed by 3 bases and the J gene end by 6 bases; junction bases not matched to a gene: 9. CDR3 length equals 14 residues. Germline values: CDR1 DFQATT, CDR2 SNEGSKA (reference sequence). The CDR3 is CSARDRTGIDGYTF. The CDR3 DNA follows: TGCAGTGCTAGGGACCGGACAGGGATCGATGGCTACACCTTC.

The rearrangement uses TRBV7-2 and TRBJ1-5; D is undetermined. Trimming took off 4 bases at V and 7 bases at J, with 8 bases between the two ends. The CDR3 is 12 amino acids. CDR1 is SGHTA and CDR2 is FQGNSA in the germline V gene. DNA of the CDR3: TGTGCCAGCAGCTACACGGGACAGCCCCAGCATTTT. Its protein is CASSYTGQPQHF.

A note on this clonotype: Relative to the germline gene, one junction end is altered; a read error may explain this. The rearrangement joins TRBV25-1 to TRBJ2-7; tentatively, D is TRBD2 (5 bases). From germline, CDR1 is MGHDK and CDR2 SYGVNS. The CDR3 is 16 amino acids. The CDR3 region is CDSSELDGKSSYEQYF. In DNA form, the CDR3 reads TGTGACAGCAGTGAATTGGACGGGAAGAGCTCCTACGAGCAGTACTTC.

This clonotype came up a few times. V gene TRBV4-2 combines with J gene TRBJ2-5; D uncertain. CDR3 size: 11 residues. Germline CDR1 LGHNA, CDR2 YNFKEQ. V was cut by 2 bases and J by 11 bases, with 9 bases left in between. CDR3 DNA: TGTGCCAGCAGCCAATACAGTGAGCAGTACTTC. This sequence encodes CASSQYSEQYF.

The J gene is TRBJ2-5, the V gene TRBV20-1, with 8 bases fitting TRBD2. Trimming at V came to 6 bases and at J to 5 bases, leaving 11 bases not matched to a gene. CDR1 is DFQATT, CDR2 SNEGSKA, per germline (reference sequence). CDR3 length: 14 residues. This CDR3 is CSAQSGTSEETQYF. The CDR3 DNA is TGCAGTGCCCAGTCCGGGACTAGTGAGGAGACCCAGTACTTC.

There are many counts of this clonotype. J is TRBJ2-3 and V is TRBV6-4, with 7 bases lining up with TRBD2. The germline CDR1 and CDR2 sequences are MRHNA and SNTAGT. There are 15 residues in the CDR3. After removal of 3 bases from V and 2 bases from J, the junction contained 5 bases not matched to a gene. In DNA form, the CDR3 reads TGTGCCAGCAGTGAAGGCGGGGGTGACACAGATACGCAGTATTTT. Protein sequence: CASSEGGGDTDTQYF.

The sample holds a few counts of this clonotype. The chain employs TRBV7-2 and TRBJ2-5; a possible D gene is TRBD2 (6 bases). Trimming took off 2 bases at V and 5 bases at J, with 15 bases between the two ends. The CDR3 is made up of 15 amino acids. Germline V gives CDR1 SGHTA, CDR2 FQGNSA. CDR3 sequence: CASSLNGLAMETQYF. Written as DNA, the CDR3 is TGTGCCAGCAGCTTAAATGGGCTAGCGATGGAGACCCAGTACTTC.

This clonotype came up a few times. The chain recombines TRBV7-2 with TRBJ2-1; maybe TRBD2 (7 bases). CDR3 length: 16 residues. V was pared by 0 bases and J by 4 bases, with 13 bases between. Germline V gene sequence: CDR1 SGHTA, CDR2 FQGNSA. The CDR3 bases are TGTGCCAGCAGCTTAGCGGGGGGCGGGGGTTACAATGAGCAGTTCTTC. The encoded protein is CASSLAGGGGYNEQFF.

This clonotype turned up a few times. The chain has TRBV5-1 and TRBJ2-3, with TRBD1 as a possible D gene (6 bases). Germline CDR1 and CDR2: SGHRS and YFSETQ. V was trimmed by 5 bases and J by 2 bases, leaving 15 bases between them. The CDR3 sequence is 15 residues long. CDR3 protein: CASSRGNSLTDTQYF. CDR3 DNA: TGCGCCAGCAGTAGGGGGAACTCTCTCACAGATACGCAGTATTTT.

This clonotype appeared a few times. This chain uses TRBV6-2 or TRBV6-3 with TRBJ2-4; TRBD1 aligns across 7 bases. V was clipped by 6 bases and J by 0 bases; unmatched bases: 11. The V gene's germline CDR1 is MNHEY and CDR2 SVGEGT. The CDR3 contains 17 residues. The DNA of the CDR3 is TGTGCCAGCAGGACCGCTCCCGGGACAGTAGCCAAAAACATTCAGTACTTC. Its protein is CASRTAPGTVAKNIQYF.

V is TRBV7-2 and J is TRBJ2-7; maybe TRBD2 (6 bases). Germline V gene lookup returns CDR1 SGHTA and CDR2 FQGNSA. This CDR3 is built from 13 residues. Trimming took 5 bases from V and 4 from J, leaving 12 bases between them. The CDR3 bases are TGTGCCAGCAGCCCGGGGACTCTATACGAGCAGTACTTC. This codes for CASSPGTLYEQYF. Filled out from reference TRBV7-2 and TRBJ2-7, the complete variable domain reads GAGVSQSPSNKVTEKGKDVELRCDPISGHTALYWYRQSLGQGLEFLIYFQGNSAPDKSGLPSDRFSAERTGGSVSTLTIQRTQQEDSAVYLCASSPGTLYEQYFGPGTRLTVT.

This clonotype was seen a handful of times. V gene TRBV20-1 combines with J gene TRBJ1-2; no definite D call. V lost 6 bases, J lost 6 bases, and 14 bases lay in between. The V gene's germline CDR1 is DFQATT and CDR2 SNEGSKA (reference sequence). The CDR3 runs 12 residues. The CDR3 here is CSASRKSNGYTF. The CDR3, as DNA: TGCAGTGCGTCACGAAAGTCTAATGGCTACACCTTC.

This clonotype appeared a few times. The chain links TRBV20-1 to TRBJ2-1, with 10 nucleotides matching TRBD2. The CDR3 is made up of 13 amino acids. Germline V CDR1 and CDR2: DFQATT, SNEGSKA (reference sequence). The CDR3: CSSGRAQKDEQFF. The CDR3 region has the DNA TGCAGCAGCGGGAGGGCCCAGAAGGATGAGCAGTTCTTC.

Notes on this clonotype: This sequence may be a read error, since a much larger clone differs from it by one base. The V gene is TRBV20-1, the J gene TRBJ2-4; D is possibly TRBD2 (5 bases). The DNA matches TRBJ2-7 better at its end, which makes the J call doubtful. This CDR3 has 15 amino acids. Germline CDR1 is DFQATT and CDR2 is SNEGSKA (reference sequence). The CDR3 DNA sequence: TGCAGTGCTAGAGATTGCAACGGGAATCATTACGAGCAGTACTTC. This translates into CSARDCNGNHYEQYF.